These 10 T cell receptor beta chains were all obtained from the same sample, sequenced in a study of monozygotic twins with inflammatory bowel disease. For each CDR3 protein, TCRdb gives one entry from its re-call of the 5' RACE reads, without DNA. In all, the sample yields 420,000 or so distinct CDR3 sequences. Sequencing was carried out using blood. The receptors were gathered from a human donor with ulcerative colitis or Crohn's disease, or a healthy co-twin of an affected twin (not recorded which).

V and J are TRBV5-4 and TRBJ2-1; TCRdb lists TRBD1, though no DNA is available to test this call. The germline V gene has CDR1 SGHNT and CDR2 YYREEE (reference sequence). This CDR3 contains 15 residues. The chain's CDR3 is CASSLGGTSHQEQFF.

The CDR3: CASGPSGSQYYEQYF. J is TRBJ2-7 and V is TRBV7-2. Germline CDR1 is SGHTA and CDR2 is FQGNSA. The CDR3 consists of 15 residues.

This chain links TRBV18 with TRBJ2-7. CDR3 length: 14 amino acids. Germline CDR1 and CDR2: KGHSH and LQKENI. The chain's CDR3 is CASAGAGGSYEQYF. Based on the CDR3 plus reference TRBV18 and TRBJ2-7, the full variable domain is NAGVMQNPRHLVRRRGQEARLRCSPMKGHSHVYWYRQLPEEGLKFMVYLQKENIIDESGMPKERFSAEFPKEGPSILRIQQVVRGDSAAYFCASAGAGGSYEQYFGPGTRLTVT.

The chain couples TRBV6-5 to TRBJ1-6; TCRdb reports TRBD1, a call that lacks DNA to check it against. CDR1 and CDR2 (germline): MNHEY, SVGAGI. This CDR3 is built from 14 residues. The CDR3 loop reads CASSYSDSNSPLHF.

The rearrangement uses TRBV4-2 and TRBJ2-1. CDR1 and CDR2 (germline): LGHNA, YNFKEQ. This CDR3 has 15 amino acids. The CDR3 here is CASSQEEAAYNEQFF.

The V gene is TRBV5-1, the J gene TRBJ2-1. CDR1 SGHRS and CDR2 YFSETQ come from the germline V gene. This CDR3 has 13 amino acids. The CDR3 region is CASSLTPDNEQFF.

The chain uses TRBV15 and TRBJ2-7; TCRdb's D call of TRBD1 is untestable without DNA. Germline loops: CDR1 LNHNV, CDR2 YYDKDF (reference sequence). The CDR3 has 14 residues. CDR3 region: CATAAAGTTYEQYF.

The J gene is TRBJ1-4, the V gene TRBV7-9; there is no DNA to check the TCRdb D call of TRBD1. The CDR3 covers 15 residues. The germline V gene has CDR1 SEHNR and CDR2 FQNEAQ (reference sequence). The CDR3 is CASSRPGTGDEKLFF.

V usage is TRBV12-3 or TRBV12-4 and J usage is TRBJ2-5; TCRdb outputs TRBD1, but without DNA this stays unchecked. The CDR3 runs 15 residues. CDR3 region: CASSNYDRGRGTQYF.

This sequence joins TRBV7-9 and TRBJ1-1; TCRdb's assignment of TRBD1 cannot be checked, as there is no DNA. Germline V gene sequence: CDR1 SEHNR, CDR2 FQNEAQ (reference sequence). The CDR3 loop spans 17 amino acids. CDR3 region: CASSTRDRAELNTEAFF.